The text below deals with one TCR beta chain. The sample belongs to a study of blood T cell repertoires in COVID-19. In the study's own analysis: From reference gene primer amplification, estimates of nucleated cell counts were derived. The repertoire was sequenced with immunoSEQ multiplex PCR; TCRdb's copy has only in-frame clones and lacks some. V, J and clone size reflect that table, while D and trimming were determined from the DNA. The profile shows around 74,000 clones, roughly nine tenths of them singletons. The CDR3 length is 14 residues. Trimming shortened V by 5 bases and J by 4 bases, and 12 bases separated the two germline ends. Germline CDR1 reads SGHTA; CDR2 reads FQGTGA.

Sequencing was performed on peripheral blood. This TCR came from an elderly woman with active or convalescent COVID-19. The chain joins TRBV7-3 to TRBJ2-1; possibly TRBD2 for D (6 bases). CDR3 in amino acids: CASSLGGTYNEQFF. The DNA of the CDR3 is TGTGCCAGCAGCCTCGGAGGGACGTACAATGAGCAGTTCTTC. Drawing the rest from reference TRBV7-3 and TRBJ2-1, the complete variable domain is GAGVSQTPSNKVTEKGKYVELRCDPISGHTALYWYRQSLGQGPEFLIYFQGTGAADDSGLPNDRFFAVRPEGSVSTLKIQRTERGDSAVYLCASSLGGTYNEQFFGPGTRLTVL.